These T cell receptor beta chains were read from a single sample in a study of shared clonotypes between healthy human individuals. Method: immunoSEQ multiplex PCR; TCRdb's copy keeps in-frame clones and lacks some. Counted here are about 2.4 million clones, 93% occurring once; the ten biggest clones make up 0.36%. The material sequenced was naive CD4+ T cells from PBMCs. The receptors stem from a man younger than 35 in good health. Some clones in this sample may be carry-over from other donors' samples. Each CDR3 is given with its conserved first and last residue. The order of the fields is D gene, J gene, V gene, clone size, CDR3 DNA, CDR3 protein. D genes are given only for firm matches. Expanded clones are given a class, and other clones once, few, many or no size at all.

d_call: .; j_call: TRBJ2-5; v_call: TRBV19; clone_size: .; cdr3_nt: TGTGCCAGTAGTACGGTTCGGGACCAAGAGACCCAGTACTTC; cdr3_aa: CASSTVRDQETQYF
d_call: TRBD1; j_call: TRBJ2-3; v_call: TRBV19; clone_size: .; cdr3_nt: TGTGCCAGCCGGGACAGGCCCACAGATACGCAGTATTTT; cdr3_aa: CASRDRPTDTQYF
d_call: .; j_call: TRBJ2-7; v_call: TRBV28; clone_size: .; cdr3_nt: TGTGCCAGCAGTTTATTTCCATACGAGCAGTACTTC; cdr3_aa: CASSLFPYEQYF
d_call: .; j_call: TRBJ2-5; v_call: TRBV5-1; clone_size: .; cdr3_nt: TGCGCCAGCAGACACCCCAGTGAGACCCAGTACTTC; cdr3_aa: CASRHPSETQYF
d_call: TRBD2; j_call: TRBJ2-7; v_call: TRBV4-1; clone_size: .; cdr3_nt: TGCGCCAGCAGCCAGGGTGCTAGCGGGAGGTCCTACGAGCAGTACTTC; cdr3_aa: CASSQGASGRSYEQYF
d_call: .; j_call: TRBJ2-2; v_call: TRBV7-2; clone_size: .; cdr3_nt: TGTGCCAGCAGCTATGACAGGAGGCCCGGGGAGCTGTTTTTT; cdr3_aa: CASSYDRRPGELFF
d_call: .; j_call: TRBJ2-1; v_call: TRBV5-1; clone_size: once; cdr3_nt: TGCGCCAGCAGCTACACGACTAGGGGAAACAATGAGCAGTTCTTC; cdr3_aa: CASSYTTRGNNEQFF
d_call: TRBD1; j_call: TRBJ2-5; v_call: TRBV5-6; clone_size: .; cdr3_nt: TGTGCCAGCAGCTTCTGGACAGGGGTAGAGACCCAGTACTTC; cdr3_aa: CASSFWTGVETQYF
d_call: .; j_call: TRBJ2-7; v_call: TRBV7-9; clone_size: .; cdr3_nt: TGTGCCAGCAGTCCGCGAGATCAGGCCCTCTACGAGCAGTACTTC; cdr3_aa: CASSPRDQALYEQYF
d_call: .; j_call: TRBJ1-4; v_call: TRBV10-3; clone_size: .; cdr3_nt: TGTGCCACTAAAGAGGGGCAGGGACGGGAAAAACTGTTTTTT; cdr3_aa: CATKEGQGREKLFF
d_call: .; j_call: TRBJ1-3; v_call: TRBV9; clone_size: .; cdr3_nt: TGTGCCAGTTCCCGAGGGGCCGACTCTGGAAACACCATATATTTT; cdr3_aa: CASSRGADSGNTIYF
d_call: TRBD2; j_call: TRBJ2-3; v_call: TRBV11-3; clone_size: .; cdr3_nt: TGTGCCAGCAGCCCTGTGACCCCGCCGACTAGCGGGAAGTTGACGCAGTATTTT; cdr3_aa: CASSPVTPPTSGKLTQYF
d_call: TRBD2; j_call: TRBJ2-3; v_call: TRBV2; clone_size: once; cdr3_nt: TGTGCCAGCCTGAGCGGGAGCTTCACAGATACGCAGTATTTT; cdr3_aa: CASLSGSFTDTQYF
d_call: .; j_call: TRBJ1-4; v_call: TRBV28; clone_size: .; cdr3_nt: TGTGCCAGCAGGGTGCCTCTTAATGAAAAACTGTTTTTT; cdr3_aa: CASRVPLNEKLFF
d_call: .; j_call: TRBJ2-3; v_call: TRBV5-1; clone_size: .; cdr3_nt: TGCGCCAGCAGCTCGGACCCGCCCGCAGATACGCAGTATTTT; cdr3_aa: CASSSDPPADTQYF
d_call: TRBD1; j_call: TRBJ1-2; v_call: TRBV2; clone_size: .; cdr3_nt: TGTGCCAGCAGTGAAGGACAGGGAGACGGCTACACCTTC; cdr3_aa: CASSEGQGDGYTF
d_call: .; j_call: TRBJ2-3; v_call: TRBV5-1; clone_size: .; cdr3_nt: TGCGCCAGCAGCTTGAGCCTAGCTCGGGGAACCTACACAGATACGCAGTATTTT; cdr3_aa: CASSLSLARGTYTDTQYF
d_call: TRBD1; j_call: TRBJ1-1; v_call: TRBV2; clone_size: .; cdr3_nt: TGTGCCAGCAGGAAGGACAGGGGGCGAACTGAAGCTTTCTTT; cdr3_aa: CASRKDRGRTEAFF
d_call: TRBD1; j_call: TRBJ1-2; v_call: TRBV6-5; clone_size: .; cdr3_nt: TGTGCCAGCAGTTACCGACAGGGATATGGCTACACCTTC; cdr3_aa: CASSYRQGYGYTF
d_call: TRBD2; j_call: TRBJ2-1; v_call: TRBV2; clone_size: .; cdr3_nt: TGTGCCAGCAGTGATTCTCTAGCGGGGGCGGCTGATGAGCAGTTCTTC; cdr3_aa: CASSDSLAGAADEQFF
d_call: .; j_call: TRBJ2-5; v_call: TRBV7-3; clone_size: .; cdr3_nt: TGTGCCAGCAGCTTAAGCCCGGGGGATAAAGAGACCCAGTACTTC; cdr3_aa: CASSLSPGDKETQYF
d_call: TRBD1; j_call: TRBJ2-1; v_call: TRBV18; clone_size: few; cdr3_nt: TGTGCCAGCTCACCGGGACAGGGTGAGAATGAGCAGTTCTTC; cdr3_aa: CASSPGQGENEQFF
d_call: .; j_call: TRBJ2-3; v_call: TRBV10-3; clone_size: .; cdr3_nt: TGTGCCCTCAGCGAGGGAAGCACAGATACGCAGTATTTT; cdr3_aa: CALSEGSTDTQYF
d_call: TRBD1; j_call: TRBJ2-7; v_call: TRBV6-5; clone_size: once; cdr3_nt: TGTGCCAGCAGTTTGAACCGGGACAGGGGGCACGAGCAGTACTTC; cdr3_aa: CASSLNRDRGHEQYF
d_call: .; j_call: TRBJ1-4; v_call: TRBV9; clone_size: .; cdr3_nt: TGTGCCAGCAGCCCGCTATGGGGGACCGGGGATGAAAAACTGTTTTTT; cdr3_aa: CASSPLWGTGDEKLFF
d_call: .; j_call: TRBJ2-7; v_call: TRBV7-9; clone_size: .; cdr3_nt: TGTGCCAGCAGCTTAGCTCGTTTTGACAGACGCTCCTACGAGCAGTACTTC; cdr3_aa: CASSLARFDRRSYEQYF
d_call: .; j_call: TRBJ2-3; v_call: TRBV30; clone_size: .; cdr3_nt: TGTGCCTGGAGTGGCCGGCAGTCAGGGGCAGATACGCAGTATTTT; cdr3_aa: CAWSGRQSGADTQYF
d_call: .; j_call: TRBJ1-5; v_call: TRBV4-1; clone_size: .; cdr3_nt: TGCGCCAGCAGCCGTACGGAGGAGCCCCAGCATTTT; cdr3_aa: CASSRTEEPQHF
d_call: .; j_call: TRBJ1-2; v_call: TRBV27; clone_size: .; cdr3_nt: TGTGCCAGCAGTTTGGGGCCCGTGACAGCCCCCTCGGAGGGCTACACCTTC; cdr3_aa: CASSLGPVTAPSEGYTF
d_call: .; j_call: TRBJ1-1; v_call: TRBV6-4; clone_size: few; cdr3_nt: TGTGCCAGCAGTGAGAGGGTTGGATCTGAAGCTTTCTTT; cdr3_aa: CASSERVGSEAFF
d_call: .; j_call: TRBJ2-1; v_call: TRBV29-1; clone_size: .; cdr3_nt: TGCAGCGTTAACAGCTACAATGAGCAGTTCTTC; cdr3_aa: CSVNSYNEQFF
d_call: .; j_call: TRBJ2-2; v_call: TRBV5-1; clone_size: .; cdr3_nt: TGCGCCAGCAGCGCTCTGCAACCGAACACCGGGGAGCTGTTTTTT; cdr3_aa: CASSALQPNTGELFF
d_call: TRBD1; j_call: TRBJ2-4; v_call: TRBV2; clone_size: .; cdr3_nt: TGTGCCAGCAGTGAAGCCCCGACAGGGTGGGGGTACTTC; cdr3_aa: CASSEAPTGWGYF
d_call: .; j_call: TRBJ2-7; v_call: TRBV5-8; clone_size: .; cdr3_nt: TGTGCCAGCAGCTTGGCGAAGTGGAGGGGCACTACCTTC; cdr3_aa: CASSLAKWRGTTF
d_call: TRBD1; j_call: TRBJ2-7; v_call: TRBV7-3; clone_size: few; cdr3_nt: TGTGCCAGCAGCTTAATGGGACAGGGACCCTACGAGCAGTACTTC; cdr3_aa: CASSLMGQGPYEQYF
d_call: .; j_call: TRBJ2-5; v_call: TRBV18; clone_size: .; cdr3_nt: TGTGCCAGCTCACCAGGGTTAGGGGAGACCCAGTACTTC; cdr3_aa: CASSPGLGETQYF
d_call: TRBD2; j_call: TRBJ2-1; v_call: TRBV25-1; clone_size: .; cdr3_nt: TGTGCCAGCAGTGACCTCCTAGCGGGAGGGGGGTACAATGAGCAGTTCTTC; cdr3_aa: CASSDLLAGGGYNEQFF
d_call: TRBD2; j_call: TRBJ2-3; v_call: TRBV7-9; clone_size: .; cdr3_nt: TGTGCCAGCAGCTTTCCCCCAGCGGGGGGCACAGATACGCAGTATTTT; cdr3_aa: CASSFPPAGGTDTQYF
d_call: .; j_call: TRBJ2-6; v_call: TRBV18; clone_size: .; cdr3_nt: TGTGCCAGCTCACCAAGTAATGGGGCCAACGTCCTGACTTTC; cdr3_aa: CASSPSNGANVLTF
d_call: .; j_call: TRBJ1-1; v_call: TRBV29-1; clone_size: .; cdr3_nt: TGCAGCGTTGAAGTCGTTGGCAGATACACTGAAGCTTTCTTT; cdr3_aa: CSVEVVGRYTEAFF
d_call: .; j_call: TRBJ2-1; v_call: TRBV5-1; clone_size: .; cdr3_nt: TGCGCCAGCAGCTTGGCGGTAGCCTACAATGAGCAGTTCTTC; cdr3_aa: CASSLAVAYNEQFF